This TCR beta chain stems from a study of CD8+ T cells in alopecia areata (dated by TCRdb to 2016 to 2018). Regarding the study in general: Treated patients were enrolled in an open-label pilot trial of oral tofacitinib, 5 to 10 mg twice daily, for moderate-to-severe alopecia areata. Tofacitinib was administered for 6 to 18 months, and 6 months of follow-up off drug were then conducted to assess delayed response and recurrence. In both human patients and the C3H/HeJ mouse model, the study applied high-throughput TCRbeta sequencing to look at T cell clonal expansion in alopecia areata. Human TCRbeta sequencing covered scalp tissue and sorted CD4+ and CD8+ peripheral blood T cells from patchy and totalis/universalis alopecia areata patients and healthy controls. Biopsies were taken from tofacitinib-treated patients at baseline and at 4 and 24 weeks of treatment, and a later scalp biopsy was taken in several of the tofacitinib-treated patients. Scalp clonality was compared across normal scalp (n=4), patchy alopecia areata scalp (n=8), and alopecia totalis/universalis scalp (n=8). RNA was extracted with the PAXgene miRNA kit for fixed scalp, the miRNeasy kit for PBMCs, and the RNeasy kit for mouse skin. Amplification of TCRbeta CDR3 regions was done by immunoSEQ multiplex PCR using 35 Vbeta forward primers and 13 Jbeta reverse primers. The paper's findings and limits, for the study overall: Shared TCR sequences between patients were less evident than in mice, which may be partly attributable to HLA diversity in the patient population. Resident alphabeta T cells in normal human skin are also sequenced, complicating scalp TCR repertoire analysis, unlike mouse skin dominated by gammadelta T cells. Higher clonality and more expanded CD8+ clones were observed in lesional scalp than in normal scalp, particularly in alopecia totalis/universalis, a finding suggestive of antigenic drive.

Reading the label with the study, this specimen's time point is: baseline before oral tofacitinib. Lesional scalp punch biopsies and peripheral blood were obtained from alopecia areata patients. PBMCs were separated by density centrifugation and stained for CD3, CD4 and CD8, after which CD4+ and CD8+ T cells were sorted on a FACSAria. The library was prepared using the immunoSEQ multiplex PCR assay. To provide template for TCR sequencing, every sample had RNA extracted and reverse transcribed into cDNA. First-strand cDNA was synthesized using SuperScript III with a 2:1 mix of oligo-dT and random hexamers. A synthetic immune receptor repertoire was used to measure amplification bias, and any remaining bias was corrected computationally. For the original study's pipeline: Raw reads were preprocessed for error removal, and CDR3 was defined according to IMGT conventions as running from the conserved cysteine to phenylalanine. To get clonality, Shannon entropy was normalized by log2 of the number of productive unique TCRs and the result was subtracted from 1. Whether each scalp clone was CD4 or CD8 was inferred by checking scalp TCRbeta sequences against the CD4 and CD8 repertoires from sorted blood. TCRdb carries this immuneACCESS record with in-frame sequences only. Its versions omit some clonotypes, under half of them owing to an unresolved V gene in the studies checked, with the rest unexplained. That table is the source of V, J and clone size, and D and trimming were worked out from the DNA. The sample includes more than 200,000 clones, with under 70% observed a single time. Around 1.2% of the sample comes from the top ten.

CDR1 and CDR2, per the germline V gene (reference sequence), are SEHNR and FQNEAQ. Reading from cysteine to phenylalanine, the CDR3 counts 15 amino acids. Only the CDR3 DNA is retained, 45 bases long and in frame from the first base. V and J are truncated by 5 bases and 0 bases respectively, leaving an intervening sequence of 10 bases. As concerns this clone: The target of this receptor is not known. No quality values exist for individual bases; no much larger clone is one base distant.

Sequenced here: CD4+ T cells sorted from blood, sampled at week 0. This clonotype was obtained from a human donor with alopecia areata. The chain is encoded by TRBV7-9 joined to TRBJ2-2; the D gene cannot be resolved reliably. The CDR3 reads as follows: CASSKDGSNTGELFF. DNA sequence: TGTGCCAGCAGCAAAGACGGTTCGAACACCGGGGAGCTGTTTTTT.